This T cell receptor beta chain appears in the sequencing data of a study of cytotoxic CD8 clonotypes in ibrutinib-treated CLL. V shed 7 bases and J shed 2 bases, with 11 bases lying between them. Germline lookup yields CDR1 MNHNS and CDR2 SASEGT. This CDR3 spans 13 amino acids. A note on this clone: Antigen specificity is unknown.

Sequencing was performed with immunoSEQ multiplex PCR; in TCRdb, only in-frame clones are kept and a portion is missing. The data show under 200,000 clones, with under 90% seen just once and about 4.3% held by the top ten. Study outcomes and limitations: Higher clonality was seen at ibrutinib response and a return toward baseline at progression. The times at which samples were taken varied between sustained-remission and progressing patients.

This clonotype originated in a human donor with chronic lymphocytic leukemia. The chain is built from TRBV6-1 and TRBJ1-1; D not certain. The specimen was PBMCs, collected after 24 months of ibrutinib treatment. CDR3 sequence: CASIATRNTEAFF. CDR3 sequence (DNA): TGTGCCAGCATTGCGACCCGCAACACTGAAGCTTTCTTT.